The present T cell receptor (beta chain) was sequenced within a study of cytomegalovirus exposure and HLA in healthy donors. The study ran its PCR with 60 Vbeta and 13 Jbeta primers. Sequencing used immunoSEQ multiplex PCR; TCRdb keeps in-frame clones, though not all of them. Here the sample spans fewer than 200,000 clones, 75% being singletons. Study-level findings and limits: Within the data, a cluster of highly shared sequence variants was likely a sequencing artifact.

Germline V gives CDR1 SGHAT, CDR2 FQNNGV. Trimming pared 4 bases from V and 5 bases from J, leaving 14 bases between. The CDR3 is 14 amino acids. Note on this clone: No antigen is known for it.

The TCR was taken from a woman aged 45 to 65 in good health and CMV-seropositive. Sequenced material: PBMCs. V gene TRBV11-2 combines with J gene TRBJ2-5, with a weak D call TRBD1 (5 bases). CDR3 in DNA: TGTGCCAGCAGCTCCCTCCAGGGTTCGGAGACCCAGTACTTC. This gives the protein CASSSLQGSETQYF.